This TCR beta chain was documented in a study of blood T cell repertoires in COVID-19. As for the study in general: Acute and convalescent COVID-19 specimens originated in the United States, Italy and Spain. In each case, the material was cDNA or gDNA derived from T cells, B-cell-depleted T cells, or PBMCs.

This clone was seen only once. Original handling: Nucleated cell number was recorded as an estimate derived from reference gene primer amplification. Sequenced by immunoSEQ multiplex PCR; TCRdb stores in-frame clones only, minus some. V, J and clone size are those of that table, while D and trimming were read from the DNA. The sample contains roughly 120,000 clones, 70% to 90% of which appear only once. V was cut by 1 base and J by 0 bases, with 17 bases left in between. In germline, CDR1 is MNHEY, CDR2 SVGEGT. The CDR3 runs 18 residues. The specimen was peripheral blood. The clonotype originates from a human donor in a cohort sampled during active COVID-19. This rearrangement joins TRBV6-2 or TRBV6-3 to TRBJ2-3; D remains unclear. The CDR3 sequence is CASSYFTTTYPSTDTQYF. CDR3 nucleotide sequence: TGTGCCAGCAGTTACTTCACCACCACCTACCCTAGCACAGATACGCAGTATTTT.